This is a list of T cell receptor beta chains from one sample in a study of blood T cell repertoires in COVID-19. Assay: immunoSEQ multiplex PCR; the TCRdb copy retains only in-frame clones and omits some. The sample gives some 330,000 clones, 70% to 90% of which show up once; about 4.6% is in the top ten. The material sequenced was PBMCs or T cells enriched from blood (not recorded which). The receptors were sampled from a man younger than 40 who had recovered from COVID-19. Both conserved end residues are part of each CDR3. Each record gives: D gene, J gene, clone size, V gene, CDR3 protein, CDR3 DNA. D genes are given only for firm matches. Only some rows state a clone size, as once, few, many or a class for expanded clones.

d_call: TRBD2; j_call: TRBJ2-5; clone_size: .; v_call: TRBV10-3; cdr3_aa: CAISEGTSLPYQETQYF; cdr3_nt: TGTGCCATCAGTGAGGGGACTAGCCTCCCGTACCAAGAGACCCAGTACTTC
d_call: .; j_call: TRBJ1-6; clone_size: few; v_call: TRBV15; cdr3_aa: CATSTDGTGTSPLHF; cdr3_nt: TGTGCCACCAGCACGGATGGCACAGGGACCTCACCCCTCCACTTT
d_call: TRBD1; j_call: TRBJ1-5; clone_size: .; v_call: TRBV7-2; cdr3_aa: CASSSRGQGQPQHF; cdr3_nt: TGTGCCAGCAGCTCCAGGGGGCAAGGGCAGCCCCAGCATTTT
d_call: TRBD2; j_call: TRBJ2-3; clone_size: few; v_call: TRBV27; cdr3_aa: CASVSGTSGVPSTDTQYF; cdr3_nt: TGTGCCAGCGTATCCGGGACTAGCGGGGTCCCTAGCACAGATACGCAGTATTTT
d_call: .; j_call: TRBJ2-2; clone_size: .; v_call: TRBV27; cdr3_aa: CASRGTVAVNTGELFF; cdr3_nt: TGTGCCAGCAGAGGTACGGTAGCGGTCAACACCGGGGAGCTGTTTTTT
d_call: TRBD1; j_call: TRBJ1-2; clone_size: .; v_call: TRBV27; cdr3_aa: CASSLFRGRGYGYTF; cdr3_nt: TGTGCCAGCAGTTTATTCAGGGGGCGCGGCTATGGCTACACCTTC
d_call: TRBD1; j_call: TRBJ2-1; clone_size: .; v_call: TRBV19; cdr3_aa: CASTQQGGSYNEQFF; cdr3_nt: TGTGCCAGTACCCAACAGGGGGGCTCCTACAATGAGCAGTTCTTC
d_call: TRBD2; j_call: TRBJ2-2; clone_size: .; v_call: TRBV6-5; cdr3_aa: CASGAGGLTGELFF; cdr3_nt: TGTGCCAGCGGAGCGGGGGGCTTGACCGGGGAGCTGTTTTTT
d_call: .; j_call: TRBJ1-2; clone_size: once; v_call: TRBV11-3; cdr3_aa: CASSLVSTNFNYGYTF; cdr3_nt: TGTGCCAGCAGCTTAGTCTCGACAAATTTCAACTATGGCTACACCTTC
d_call: TRBD1; j_call: TRBJ1-1; clone_size: .; v_call: TRBV10-3; cdr3_aa: CAIRNDRGHRDTEAFF; cdr3_nt: TGTGCCATCAGGAATGACAGGGGGCATAGGGACACTGAAGCTTTCTTT
d_call: TRBD1; j_call: TRBJ2-6; clone_size: .; v_call: TRBV6-4; cdr3_aa: CATAVTDRGSSGANVLTF; cdr3_nt: TGTGCCACAGCAGTCACGGACAGGGGAAGCTCTGGGGCCAACGTCCTGACTTTC
d_call: .; j_call: TRBJ2-1; clone_size: .; v_call: TRBV5-6; cdr3_aa: CASSGDAGGYEQFF; cdr3_nt: TGTGCCAGCAGCGGGGATGCTGGAGGATATGAGCAGTTCTTC
d_call: .; j_call: TRBJ1-2; clone_size: .; v_call: TRBV24-1; cdr3_aa: CATSDWGGGRGYTF; cdr3_nt: TGTGCCACCAGTGATTGGGGAGGAGGAAGGGGCTACACCTTC
d_call: .; j_call: TRBJ2-1; clone_size: .; v_call: TRBV19; cdr3_aa: CASRRPGHPLYNEQFF; cdr3_nt: TGTGCCAGTAGGAGGCCGGGACATCCCCTATACAATGAGCAGTTCTTC
d_call: TRBD2; j_call: TRBJ2-7; clone_size: .; v_call: TRBV18; cdr3_aa: CASSLAGSPYEQYF; cdr3_nt: TGTGCCAGCTCACTAGCGGGGAGCCCCTACGAGCAGTACTTC
d_call: .; j_call: TRBJ1-3; clone_size: .; v_call: TRBV6-1; cdr3_aa: CASSELVYSGNTIYF; cdr3_nt: TGTGCCAGCAGTGAATTGGTCTACTCTGGAAACACCATATATTTT
d_call: TRBD1; j_call: TRBJ1-5; clone_size: once; v_call: TRBV11-2; cdr3_aa: CASSLQGAIQPQHF; cdr3_nt: TGTGCCAGCAGCTTACAGGGGGCGATTCAGCCCCAGCATTTT
d_call: TRBD2; j_call: TRBJ2-1; clone_size: once; v_call: TRBV19; cdr3_aa: CASSLPGLANEQFF; cdr3_nt: TGTGCCAGTAGTCTCCCGGGACTAGCGAACGAGCAGTTCTTC
d_call: TRBD1; j_call: TRBJ1-5; clone_size: .; v_call: TRBV3-1/TRBV3-2; cdr3_aa: CASSRTGGGQPQHF; cdr3_nt: TGTGCCAGCAGCCGGACAGGGGGCGGTCAGCCCCAGCATTTT
d_call: TRBD1; j_call: TRBJ1-2; clone_size: .; v_call: TRBV7-9; cdr3_aa: CASSLDRGDGYTF; cdr3_nt: TGTGCCAGCAGCTTAGACAGGGGGGATGGCTACACCTTC
d_call: TRBD1; j_call: TRBJ1-6; clone_size: once; v_call: TRBV7-9; cdr3_aa: CASSSGQGNNSPLHF; cdr3_nt: TGTGCCAGCAGCTCGGGACAGGGGAACAATTCACCCCTCCACTTT
d_call: TRBD2; j_call: TRBJ2-1; clone_size: .; v_call: TRBV9; cdr3_aa: CASSAPGLAGDNEQFF; cdr3_nt: TGTGCCAGCAGCGCCCCGGGACTAGCGGGAGACAATGAGCAGTTCTTC
d_call: .; j_call: TRBJ2-3; clone_size: .; v_call: TRBV15; cdr3_aa: CATSDRDSSTDTQYF; cdr3_nt: TGTGCCACCAGCGACCGGGACTCAAGCACAGATACGCAGTATTTT
d_call: TRBD1; j_call: TRBJ2-1; clone_size: .; v_call: TRBV3-1/TRBV3-2; cdr3_aa: CASSQGVAGTGFNEQFF; cdr3_nt: TGTGCCAGCAGCCAGGGCGTGGCCGGGACAGGGTTCAATGAGCAGTTCTTC
d_call: TRBD1; j_call: TRBJ2-1; clone_size: .; v_call: TRBV5-4; cdr3_aa: CASSLGGTADNEQFF; cdr3_nt: TGTGCCAGCAGCTTGGGTGGGACAGCTGACAATGAGCAGTTCTTC
d_call: TRBD1; j_call: TRBJ1-2; clone_size: once; v_call: TRBV27; cdr3_aa: CASTPQGYGGYTF; cdr3_nt: TGTGCCAGCACCCCACAGGGGTATGGTGGCTACACCTTC
d_call: TRBD2; j_call: TRBJ2-1; clone_size: .; v_call: TRBV4-2; cdr3_aa: CASSLTSGRGSYNEQFF; cdr3_nt: TGTGCCAGCAGCCTTACTAGCGGGAGGGGGAGCTACAATGAGCAGTTCTTC
d_call: TRBD2; j_call: TRBJ2-3; clone_size: .; v_call: TRBV7-2; cdr3_aa: CASSSGGADTQYF; cdr3_nt: TGTGCCAGCAGCTCCGGGGGGGCCGATACGCAGTATTTT
d_call: .; j_call: TRBJ2-1; clone_size: .; v_call: TRBV24-1; cdr3_aa: CATSDARGLNNEQFF; cdr3_nt: TGTGCCACCAGTGATGCGCGGGGACTGAACAATGAGCAGTTCTTC
d_call: TRBD1; j_call: TRBJ1-2; clone_size: .; v_call: TRBV11-1; cdr3_aa: CASSSFSGGPDYGYTF; cdr3_nt: TGTGCCAGCAGCTCCTTCTCAGGGGGCCCCGACTATGGCTACACCTTC
d_call: TRBD2; j_call: TRBJ2-1; clone_size: .; v_call: TRBV4-2; cdr3_aa: CASSQEPRTSVSSYNEQFF; cdr3_nt: TGTGCCAGCAGCCAAGAACCCAGGACTAGCGTAAGCTCCTACAATGAGCAGTTCTTC
d_call: .; j_call: TRBJ2-1; clone_size: .; v_call: TRBV7-2; cdr3_aa: CASSERLDPYNEQFF; cdr3_nt: TGTGCCAGCAGCGAACGACTGGATCCCTACAATGAGCAGTTCTTC
d_call: .; j_call: TRBJ1-2; clone_size: .; v_call: TRBV28; cdr3_aa: CASKDETVYTF; cdr3_nt: TGTGCCAGCAAAGACGAGACAGTCTACACCTTC
d_call: .; j_call: TRBJ2-7; clone_size: .; v_call: TRBV6-5; cdr3_aa: CASSYSGRELPREQYF; cdr3_nt: TGTGCCAGCAGTTACTCGGGTCGGGAGTTACCTCGCGAGCAGTACTTC
d_call: TRBD2; j_call: TRBJ2-1; clone_size: .; v_call: TRBV4-1; cdr3_aa: CASSLRGTSTNEQFF; cdr3_nt: TGCGCCAGCAGCCTGCGGGGGACTAGTACCAATGAGCAGTTCTTC
d_call: .; j_call: TRBJ2-7; clone_size: .; v_call: TRBV3-1/TRBV3-2; cdr3_aa: CASSQDSVYEQYF; cdr3_nt: TGTGCCAGCAGCCAAGATTCCGTTTACGAGCAGTACTTC
d_call: TRBD1; j_call: TRBJ2-3; clone_size: .; v_call: TRBV7-2; cdr3_aa: CASSPGQLGTDTQYF; cdr3_nt: TGTGCCAGCAGCCCGGGACAGCTGGGAACAGATACGCAGTATTTT
d_call: TRBD1; j_call: TRBJ1-1; clone_size: .; v_call: TRBV6-6; cdr3_aa: CASRDRGGVTEAFF; cdr3_nt: TGTGCCAGCAGGGACAGGGGAGGGGTCACTGAAGCTTTCTTT
d_call: .; j_call: TRBJ1-2; clone_size: .; v_call: TRBV12-3/TRBV12-4; cdr3_aa: CASRLYYGYTF; cdr3_nt: TGTGCCAGCCGTCTCTACTATGGCTACACCTTC
d_call: .; j_call: TRBJ1-1; clone_size: few; v_call: TRBV5-1; cdr3_aa: CASSLMWSEENTEAFF; cdr3_nt: TGCGCCAGCAGCTTGATGTGGTCAGAAGAGAACACTGAAGCTTTCTTT